Listed here are 28 T cell receptor beta chains from one sample, sequenced in a study of shared clonotypes between healthy human individuals. Assay used: immunoSEQ multiplex PCR; TCRdb lists only in-frame clones, some missing. The profile shows about 960,000 clones, around three quarters of them singletons. The sequencing input was memory CD4+ T cells sorted from blood. As for subset: CD45RA-negative fraction. These TCRs come from a man younger than 35 in good health.

The chain joins TRBV19 to TRBJ2-7; 7 nucleotides align to TRBD1. The V gene's germline CDR1 is LNHDA and CDR2 SQIVND (reference sequence). The CDR3 runs 12 residues. The V and J ends lost 5 bases and 6 bases, in that order; junction bases with no gene match: 4. CDR3 DNA sequence: TGTGCCAGTAGTTCACAGGGGCGCGAGCAGTACTTC. Translation: CASSSQGREQYF. Combining the CDR3 with reference TRBV19 and TRBJ2-7 gives the whole variable domain DGGITQSPKYLFRKEGQNVTLSCEQNLNHDAMYWYRQDPGQGLRLIYYSQIVNDFQKGDIAEGYSVSREKKESFPLTVTSAQKNPTAFYLCASSSQGREQYFGPGTRLTVT.

This rearrangement joins TRBV5-1 to TRBJ1-5, with TRBD1 identical over 7 bases. With 1 base clipped from V and 3 bases from J, the junction kept 4 bases outside the gene matches. CDR1 is SGHRS, CDR2 YFSETQ, per germline. The CDR3 length is 15 residues. The CDR3 bases are TGCGCCAGCAGCTTGAGCGGACAGGACAATCAGCCCCAGCATTTT. This codes for CASSLSGQDNQPQHF.

The V gene is TRBV2, the J gene TRBJ2-7; the D gene could be TRBD1 or TRBD2 (5 bases each). With 5 bases removed from V and 2 bases from J, the gap between germline ends came to 16 bases. Germline V gene data show CDR1 as SNHLY and CDR2 as FYNNEI. The CDR3 length is 15 residues. CDR3 residues: CASSRDHRSAYEQYF. The CDR3 region has the DNA TGTGCCAGCAGTCGGGACCATAGGAGTGCCTACGAGCAGTACTTC.

J is TRBJ1-2 and V is TRBV27, with 7 bases fitting TRBD1. Germline CDR1 is MNHEY and CDR2 is SMNVEV (reference sequence). The CDR3 is 15 amino acids. V shed 0 bases and J 4 bases; nucleotides not matched to a gene: 5. The CDR3 sequence: CASSLSRGRRYGYTF. CDR3 DNA: TGTGCCAGCAGTTTATCAAGGGGGCGACGCTATGGCTACACCTTC.

The chain has TRBV18 and TRBJ2-7, with TRBD2 as a possible D gene (6 bases). This CDR3 contains 14 residues. V lost 4 bases to trimming and J lost 6 bases, with 16 bases between them. From germline, CDR1 is KGHSH and CDR2 LQKENI. This chain's CDR3 is CASSRLLGGLEQYF. In nucleotides, the CDR3 is TGTGCCAGCTCACGCCTTCTGGGGGGTCTCGAGCAGTACTTC.

This sequence joins TRBV18 and TRBJ2-1; 10 bases map to TRBD2. CDR1 and CDR2 (germline): KGHSH, LQKENI. The CDR3 contains 15 residues. V shed 3 bases and J 7 bases; nucleotides not matched to a gene: 6. The CDR3 region is CASSPSGRAWNEQFF. Written as DNA, the CDR3 is TGTGCCAGCTCACCGAGCGGGAGGGCCTGGAATGAGCAGTTCTTC.

V gene TRBV4-1 combines with J gene TRBJ2-2; 8 positions agree with TRBD2. Per the germline V gene, CDR1 is MGHRA and CDR2 is YSYEKL. V shed 2 bases and J 6 bases; nucleotides not matched to a gene: 11. There are 17 residues in the CDR3. In nucleotides, the CDR3 is TGCGCCAGCAGCCAACCCCGTGCTAGCGGGTCCTCCGGGGAGCTGTTTTTT. It translates to CASSQPRASGSSGELFF.

The chain uses TRBV19 and TRBJ2-7; the D is unclear. Trimming removed 7 bases at V and 2 bases at J, with 15 bases between. This CDR3 spans 14 amino acids. Germline V CDR1 and CDR2: LNHDA, SQIVND (reference sequence). The CDR3 DNA reads TGTGCCAGTACCCCTGACGCAGATCCCTACGAGCAGTACTTC. It encodes CASTPDADPYEQYF.

The chain combines TRBV2 with TRBJ1-2, with TRBD1 as a possible D gene (6 bases). Germline V gene data show CDR1 as SNHLY and CDR2 as FYNNEI. V lost 5 bases to trimming and J lost 2 bases, with 12 bases between them. This CDR3 is 14 amino acids long. The CDR3 coding sequence is TGTGCCAGCAGTAGGACAGTGGGGAACTATGGCTACACCTTC. Translation gives CASSRTVGNYGYTF.

This chain links TRBV5-4 with TRBJ1-2; D might be TRBD1 (6 bases). The ends were cut back, 2 bases at V and 6 bases at J, with 20 bases in the middle. Germline V gene lookup returns CDR1 SGHNT and CDR2 YYREEE (reference sequence). The CDR3 loop spans 16 amino acids. This CDR3 reads CASSFPGTLVRDGYTF. The CDR3 DNA reads as TGTGCCAGCAGCTTCCCCGGGACACTGGTTAGGGATGGCTACACCTTC. The full variable domain, its missing parts supplied by reference TRBV5-4 and TRBJ1-2, is ETGVTQSPTHLIKTRGQQVTLRCSSQSGHNTVSWYQQALGQGPQFIFQYYREEENGRGNFPPRFSGLQFPNYSSELNVNALELDDSALYLCASSFPGTLVRDGYTFGSGTRLTVV.

This chain uses TRBV4-2 with TRBJ2-5; D is unclear. V was clipped by 3 bases and J by 4 bases, with 12 bases between them. The germline CDR1 and CDR2 sequences are LGHNA and YNFKEQ. This CDR3 has 14 residues. The CDR3 reads CASSQSDPLETQYF. The DNA of the CDR3 is TGTGCCAGCAGCCAGTCAGATCCATTAGAGACCCAGTACTTC.

This clone has just one count. The genes are TRBV7-2 and TRBJ1-2; D unresolved. Trimming cost V 5 bases and J 8 bases, with 15 bases left between them. The CDR3 consists of 13 residues. The germline gives CDR1 SGHTA, CDR2 FQGNSA. The DNA of the CDR3 is TGTGCCAGCAGCCCCCGGGGTATGGGGGGCTACACCTTC. Protein sequence: CASSPRGMGGYTF.

This chain connects TRBV30 to TRBJ1-6; D unclear. Germline V gene sequence: CDR1 GTSNPN, CDR2 SVGIG (reference sequence). V shed 1 base and J shed 6 bases, with 13 bases lying between them. The CDR3 is 15 residues long. DNA of the CDR3: TGTGCCTGGAGTGCGAGTTCCGCCCGTAATTCACCCCTCCACTTT. This gives the protein CAWSASSARNSPLHF.

This clone showed up just a few times. The genes are TRBV5-1 and TRBJ2-7; tentatively, D is TRBD1 or TRBD2 (6 bases each). Germline loops: CDR1 SGHRS, CDR2 YFSETQ. This CDR3 contains 13 residues. Trimming removed 0 bases at V and 5 bases at J, with 9 bases between. CDR3 region: CASSLAGGHEQYF. CDR3 sequence (DNA): TGCGCCAGCAGCTTGGCCGGGGGCCACGAGCAGTACTTC.

This chain joins TRBV5-6 and TRBJ1-2, with D perhaps matching TRBD1 (5 bases). V was clipped by 0 bases and J by 6 bases, with 12 bases between them. The germline CDR1 and CDR2 sequences are SGHDT and YYEEEE. This CDR3 comprises 14 residues. DNA for the CDR3: TGTGCCAGCAGCTTGGCCCGGGGGGGACATGGCTACACCTTC. It is translated as CASSLARGGHGYTF.

The chain links TRBV18 to TRBJ1-2, with 10 bases fitting TRBD1. CDR3 size: 14 residues. With 4 bases clipped from V and 6 bases from J, the junction kept 5 bases outside the gene matches. The germline gives CDR1 KGHSH, CDR2 LQKENI. The CDR3 loop reads CASSRDRGSDGYTF. The DNA of the CDR3 is TGTGCCAGCTCACGGGACAGGGGTAGTGATGGCTACACCTTC. The entire variable domain, with the rest obtained from reference TRBV18 and TRBJ1-2, is as follows: NAGVMQNPRHLVRRRGQEARLRCSPMKGHSHVYWYRQLPEEGLKFMVYLQKENIIDESGMPKERFSAEFPKEGPSILRIQQVVRGDSAAYFCASSRDRGSDGYTFGSGTRLTVV.

This clone was detected a few times. CDR3 in amino acids: CASSLRAGSVNEQFF. The CDR3 bases are TGCGCCAGCAGCTTGAGGGCAGGGTCGGTGAATGAGCAGTTCTTC. This sequence joins TRBV5-1 and TRBJ2-1; weak D call: TRBD1 (5 bases). This CDR3 has 15 amino acids. Between the trimmed V and J ends, which lost 1 base and 7 bases, there was a span of 15 bases. Germline assignment: CDR1 SGHRS and CDR2 YFSETQ.

The chain is built from TRBV25-1 and TRBJ2-2; TRBD1 matches at 7 bases. From germline, CDR1 is MGHDK and CDR2 SYGVNS. CDR3 length: 14 amino acids. J was trimmed by 3 bases and V by 6 bases; bases with no gene match: 4. CDR3 coding DNA: TGTGCCAGCAGACAGGGGCGGGACACCGGGGAGCTGTTTTTT. It translates to CASRQGRDTGELFF.

The chain carries TRBV4-1 and TRBJ1-3; D unclear. The V end lost 1 base, the J end lost 0 bases, and 13 bases lay between the germline ends. This CDR3 region has 17 residues. The germline CDR1 and CDR2 sequences are MGHRA and YSYEKL. The CDR3 here is CASSQGWEVSSGNTIYF. The DNA of the CDR3 is TGCGCCAGCAGCCAAGGTTGGGAGGTGAGCTCTGGAAACACCATATATTTT.

The chain joins TRBV15 to TRBJ1-2; D remains ambiguous. This CDR3 has 17 residues. Looked up from germline, CDR1 is LNHNV and CDR2 is YYDKDF (reference sequence). V was trimmed by 3 bases and J by 4 bases, leaving 21 bases between them. The CDR3 DNA reads as TGTGCCACCAGCAGCCTACCGACCCCAGCCTCTTTCTATGGCTACACCTTC. Translation gives CATSSLPTPASFYGYTF.

The rearrangement uses TRBV27 and TRBJ1-1; D not resolved. The V gene lost 11 bases and the J gene lost 1 base, with 26 bases spanning the gap. Germline values: CDR1 MNHEY, CDR2 SMNVEV (reference sequence). The CDR3 is 17 amino acids. For the CDR3, the DNA is TGTGCCGCCATCCCGCAGGAACAAGGCAGAACGAACACTGAAGCTTTCTTT. Translation gives CAAIPQEQGRTNTEAFF.

The V call is TRBV29-1, the J call TRBJ2-7; 9 bases are shared with TRBD1. The CDR3 extends over 13 amino acids. The V and J ends lost 7 bases and 4 bases, in that order; junction bases with no gene match: 8. Germline CDR1 SQVTM, CDR2 ANQGSEA. The CDR3 DNA reads TGCAGCGCCGGGACAGGGTACAGATACGAGCAGTACTTC. Its translation: CSAGTGYRYEQYF.

This clone has a single count. A far larger clone differs by one base, so this is likely a read error. The chain uses TRBV7-3 and TRBJ2-6; D is unclear. The CDR3 extends over 15 amino acids. Germline loops: CDR1 SGHTA, CDR2 FQGTGA. Trimming removed 0 bases at V and 0 bases at J, with 3 bases between. DNA for the CDR3: TGTGCCAGCAGCTTAACAGGCTCTGGGGCCAACGTCCTGACTTTC. Its translation is CASSLTGSGANVLTF.

V gene TRBV25-1 combines with J gene TRBJ1-6; 9 positions match TRBD1. With 4 bases clipped from V and 8 bases from J, the junction kept 6 bases outside the gene matches. Germline CDR1 MGHDK, CDR2 SYGVNS. The CDR3 length is 15 residues. The CDR3 DNA reads as TGTGCCAGCAGTGCCAGGACAGGGGCGTATTCACCCCTCCACTTT. This translates into CASSARTGAYSPLHF.

The gene calls are TRBV6-5 and TRBJ1-2; D call uncertain. Trimming took 2 bases from V and 3 from J, leaving 7 bases between them. Germline CDR1 and CDR2: MNHEY and SVGAGI. The length of the CDR3 is 13 residues. This chain's CDR3 is CASSYRTDYGYTF. Written as DNA, the CDR3 is TGTGCCAGCAGTTACCGGACCGACTATGGCTACACCTTC.

Here the CDR3 reads CASFDPGQGNSPLHF. The DNA of the CDR3 is TGCGCCAGCTTCGACCCAGGACAGGGGAATTCACCCCTCCACTTT. The J gene is TRBJ1-6, the V gene TRBV5-1, with 9 bases identical to TRBD1. CDR3 length equals 15 residues. V shed 7 bases and J 7 bases; nucleotides not matched to a gene: 9. The germline V gene encodes CDR1 SGHRS and CDR2 YFSETQ.

This rearrangement joins TRBV10-3 to TRBJ2-7, with TRBD2 as a possible D gene (5 bases). This CDR3 has 13 amino acids. With 7 bases removed from V and 4 bases from J, the gap between germline ends came to 14 bases. CDR1 is ENHRY and CDR2 is SYGVKD in the germline V gene. CDR3 sequence: CAIMNSGEYEQYF. The CDR3 DNA reads TGTGCCATCATGAACTCTGGGGAGTACGAGCAGTACTTC.

A few counts support this clone. The chain couples TRBV6-6 to TRBJ2-2; D is unresolved. Germline V gene lookup returns CDR1 MNHNY and CDR2 SVGAGI (reference sequence). CDR3 length equals 15 residues. Trimming left V 6 bases short and J 3 bases short, with 14 bases between. DNA of the CDR3: TGTGCCAGCAGCTCCGCGAAGGGATACACCGGGGAGCTGTTTTTT. It translates to CASSSAKGYTGELFF.